This T cell receptor (beta chain) stems from a study of early T cells in non-severe SARS-CoV-2 infection. This clonotype was detected ten times or more. This CDR3 has 14 residues. Trimming took 4 bases from V and 12 from J, leaving 19 bases between them. The germline gives CDR1 SGHDN, CDR2 FVKESK. Each CDR3 protein is one row after TCRdb ran MiXCR on the 5' RACE reads. This repertoire shows tens of thousands of distinct CDR3 sequences, roughly 4.2% found once; its top ten account for 3% to 3.5%. The sequencing sample was made of whole blood. This sequence joins TRBV14 and TRBJ2-1, with D perhaps matching TRBD2 (6 bases). The sequence was collected from an adult who was a healthcare worker with PCR-confirmed SARS-CoV-2 infection or an uninfected control (not recorded which). The CDR3 sequence is CASSLSPATSMQFF. DNA of the CDR3: TGTGCCAGCAGCCTGAGCCCGGCGACTAGTATGCAGTTCTTC.